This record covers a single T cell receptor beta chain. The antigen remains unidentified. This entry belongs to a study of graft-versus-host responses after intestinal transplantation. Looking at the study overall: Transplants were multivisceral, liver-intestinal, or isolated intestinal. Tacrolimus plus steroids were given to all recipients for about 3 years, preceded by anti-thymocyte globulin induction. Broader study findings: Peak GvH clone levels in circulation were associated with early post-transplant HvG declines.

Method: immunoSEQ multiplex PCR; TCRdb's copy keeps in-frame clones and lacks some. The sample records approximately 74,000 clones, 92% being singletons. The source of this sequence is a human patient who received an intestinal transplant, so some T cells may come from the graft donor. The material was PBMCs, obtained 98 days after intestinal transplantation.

The CDR3 sequence: CASRSGSTDTQYF. The CDR3 region has the DNA TGTGCCAGCCGTAGCGGCAGCACAGATACGCAGTATTTT. The chain is built from TRBV2 and TRBJ2-3; possible D gene TRBD2, 6 bases. The CDR3 is made up of 13 amino acids. Looked up from germline, CDR1 is SNHLY and CDR2 is FYNNEI. Trimming removed 8 bases at V and 0 bases at J, with 9 bases between.